The rows below give T cell receptor beta chains drawn from one sample of a study of beta chain features in type 1 diabetes. Clones were sequenced by immunoSEQ multiplex PCR, and TCRdb holds only the in-frame ones, with some missing. The repertoire includes hundreds of thousands of clones, approximately 30% of them detected once, and roughly 0.06% sits in the top ten. The material sequenced was naive CD4+ T cells from blood. These receptors came from a man between 18 and 29 years old in good health. Both conserved end residues are part of each CDR3. Fields, in order: D gene, V gene, J gene, CDR3 protein. The D gene is left open where the match is weak.

D gene: -; V gene: TRBV25-1; J gene: TRBJ2-1; CDR3 protein: CASSGATSQFF
D gene: TRBD1; V gene: TRBV5-1; J gene: TRBJ2-5; CDR3 protein: CASSLQQGARETQYF
D gene: TRBD2; V gene: TRBV5-4; J gene: TRBJ2-7; CDR3 protein: CASSATSASEQYF
D gene: -; V gene: TRBV29-1; J gene: TRBJ2-4; CDR3 protein: CSVEGTVSDIQYF
D gene: -; V gene: TRBV7-6; J gene: TRBJ2-1; CDR3 protein: CASSIRPPPSYNEQFF
D gene: -; V gene: TRBV28; J gene: TRBJ2-4; CDR3 protein: CASSFPSGAKNIQYF
D gene: -; V gene: TRBV30; J gene: -; CDR3 protein: CAWSVHRYEQYF
D gene: -; V gene: TRBV19; J gene: TRBJ2-1; CDR3 protein: CASSIRLGGNEQFF
D gene: TRBD1; V gene: TRBV7-2; J gene: TRBJ2-7; CDR3 protein: CASSLVGQEAYEQYF
D gene: -; V gene: TRBV7-9; J gene: TRBJ1-5; CDR3 protein: CASSSQGHQPQHF
D gene: -; V gene: TRBV30; J gene: TRBJ2-1; CDR3 protein: CAWSPSLGHEQFF
D gene: -; V gene: TRBV2; J gene: TRBJ2-1; CDR3 protein: CASFELGFAYNEQFF
D gene: -; V gene: TRBV4-1; J gene: TRBJ2-2; CDR3 protein: CASSPLGGANTGELFF
D gene: -; V gene: TRBV30; J gene: TRBJ2-6; CDR3 protein: CAWSGGRYSGANVLTF
D gene: -; V gene: TRBV4-3; J gene: TRBJ1-1; CDR3 protein: CASSQASLMNTEAFF
D gene: -; V gene: TRBV29-1; J gene: TRBJ2-3; CDR3 protein: CSVVGAGDTQYF
D gene: -; V gene: TRBV7-9; J gene: TRBJ1-4; CDR3 protein: CASSPNPRGGNEKLFF
D gene: -; V gene: TRBV18; J gene: TRBJ2-1; CDR3 protein: CASSPTEGYNEQFF
D gene: -; V gene: TRBV29-1; J gene: TRBJ2-7; CDR3 protein: CSVLDRALGDSYEQYF
D gene: TRBD2; V gene: TRBV5-1; J gene: TRBJ2-1; CDR3 protein: CASSPSGREYNEQFF
D gene: -; V gene: TRBV7-2; J gene: TRBJ2-7; CDR3 protein: CASSQSAGVPYEQYF
D gene: -; V gene: TRBV7-9; J gene: TRBJ2-5; CDR3 protein: CASSLYRDLAETQYF
D gene: -; V gene: TRBV29-1; J gene: TRBJ2-7; CDR3 protein: CSVAGAELYEQYF
D gene: -; V gene: TRBV7-9; J gene: TRBJ1-2; CDR3 protein: CASSLVPGDGGYTF
D gene: TRBD2; V gene: TRBV7-2; J gene: TRBJ2-1; CDR3 protein: CASSSFRLAGVNEQFF
D gene: -; V gene: TRBV14; J gene: TRBJ2-2; CDR3 protein: CASTGALPGELFF
D gene: TRBD1; V gene: TRBV29-1; J gene: TRBJ2-5; CDR3 protein: CSVRNRTGRETQYF
D gene: TRBD2; V gene: TRBV4-3; J gene: TRBJ2-7; CDR3 protein: CASSLLGGSGYEQYF
D gene: -; V gene: TRBV30; J gene: TRBJ2-4; CDR3 protein: CAWSTTGRGNIQYF
D gene: -; V gene: TRBV5-1; J gene: TRBJ2-3; CDR3 protein: CASSRTIGDTQYF
D gene: -; V gene: TRBV7-2; J gene: TRBJ2-3; CDR3 protein: CASSSTETDTQYF
D gene: -; V gene: TRBV29-1; J gene: TRBJ2-3; CDR3 protein: CSVEGTNTDTQYF
D gene: -; V gene: TRBV30; J gene: TRBJ1-1; CDR3 protein: CAWSGGGAEAFF
D gene: TRBD1; V gene: TRBV9; J gene: TRBJ1-2; CDR3 protein: CASSDTGGWYGYTF
D gene: -; V gene: TRBV28; J gene: TRBJ2-1; CDR3 protein: CASVSTRGLTMNNEQFF
D gene: -; V gene: TRBV30; J gene: TRBJ2-1; CDR3 protein: CAWSPSYYYNEQFF
D gene: TRBD2; V gene: TRBV4-3; J gene: TRBJ2-7; CDR3 protein: CASSRLGGRAVYEQYF
D gene: TRBD1; V gene: TRBV19; J gene: TRBJ2-7; CDR3 protein: CASSTTGVGEQYF
D gene: -; V gene: TRBV7-6; J gene: TRBJ1-4; CDR3 protein: CASSFSGGGEKLFF
D gene: -; V gene: TRBV13; J gene: TRBJ2-7; CDR3 protein: CASSSLKRGTYEQYF
D gene: -; V gene: TRBV29-1; J gene: TRBJ1-2; CDR3 protein: CSAGDDRGYTF
D gene: -; V gene: TRBV5-1; J gene: TRBJ2-3; CDR3 protein: CASSLVVSTDTQYF